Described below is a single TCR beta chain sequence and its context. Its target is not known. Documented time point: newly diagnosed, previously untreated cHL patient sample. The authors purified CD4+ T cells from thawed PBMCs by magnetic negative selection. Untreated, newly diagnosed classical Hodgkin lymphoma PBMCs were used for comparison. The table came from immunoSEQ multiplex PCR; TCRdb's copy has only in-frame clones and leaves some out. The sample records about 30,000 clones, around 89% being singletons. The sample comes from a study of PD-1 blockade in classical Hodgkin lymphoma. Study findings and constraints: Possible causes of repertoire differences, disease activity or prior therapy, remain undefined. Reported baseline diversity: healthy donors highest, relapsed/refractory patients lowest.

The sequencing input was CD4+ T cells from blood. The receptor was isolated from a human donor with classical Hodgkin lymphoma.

The CDR3 spells CASSSVVDSSTYEQYF. CDR3 coding DNA: TGTGCCAGCAGCTCCGTGGTGGACAGTTCCACCTACGAGCAGTACTTC. This chain joins TRBV27 and TRBJ2-7, with D maybe TRBD1 (6 bases). The CDR3 totals 16 residues. Between the trimmed V and J ends, which lost 6 bases and 2 bases, there was a span of 20 bases. The germline CDR1 and CDR2 sequences are MNHEY and SMNVEV (reference sequence).